The TCR beta chain described here comes from a study of cytomegalovirus exposure and HLA in healthy donors. PCR amplification relied on 60 Vbeta primers (plus 13 Jbeta primers). The method was immunoSEQ multiplex PCR; TCRdb's version includes in-frame clones alone and lacks a portion of them. This repertoire shows 200,000 to 250,000 clones, roughly 80% found once; its top ten account for around 2.8%. This CDR3 contains 17 residues. The germline gives CDR1 ENHRY, CDR2 SYGVKD. Unmatched junction bases numbered 5, after V lost 2 bases and J lost 0 bases. The clonotype comes from a young man in good health and CMV-seronegative. The chain is built from TRBV10-3 and TRBJ2-4; 9 bases are a match to TRBD2. Sequences were obtained from PBMCs. CDR3 sequence reads: CAISEGAGGLAKNIQYF. DNA for the CDR3: TGTGCCATCAGTGAGGGGGCGGGGGGGCTAGCCAAAAACATTCAGTACTTC.